Each of the 8 T cell receptor beta chains below was sequenced from the same sample in a study of CD8 T cells in ankylosing spondylitis (dated by TCRdb to 2015 to 2018). Library prep was done by 5' RACE. Reads for this sample came from an Illumina HiSeq 2500. Starting from the raw public reads, TCRdb applied fastp trimming at Q25, assembled clones with MiXCR and retained in-frame beta chains. Records with the same CDR3 protein are collapsed into one entry carrying the most frequent genes and DNA. The sample table records 150,000 to 200,000 distinct CDR3 sequences; approximately 10% of these occur just once. 25% to 35% of the sample lies in the top ten. Specimen: blood, either unsorted or a sorted T cell fraction (not recorded which). All receptors come from a male donor with ankylosing spondylitis or in good health (not recorded which).

V usage is TRBV5-1 and J usage is TRBJ2-7; D is perhaps TRBD1 (5 bases). Germline V gene data show CDR1 as SGHRS and CDR2 as YFSETQ. This CDR3 region has 14 residues. The V end lost 0 bases, the J end lost 5 bases, and 12 bases lay between the germline ends. The DNA of the CDR3 is TGCGCCAGCAGCTTGGTGGACACAAGCCACGAGCAGTACTTC. Translating it yields CASSLVDTSHEQYF.

The rearrangement joins TRBV12-3 or TRBV12-4 to TRBJ1-6; D not certain. The CDR3 is 16 amino acids. V lost 3 bases, J lost 7 bases, and 16 bases lay in between. The CDR3 DNA follows: TGTGCCAGCAGTTTCCAGGATGTGTTAGGAAATTCACCCCTCCACTTT. Its translation is CASSFQDVLGNSPLHF.

This clonotype was counted many times. V is TRBV20-1 and J is TRBJ1-5, with 7 bases lining up with TRBD1. V dropped 5 bases and J dropped 0; count of bases not matched to a gene: 4. Germline loops: CDR1 DFQATT, CDR2 SNEGSKA (reference sequence). CDR3 length: 14 residues. The CDR3, as DNA: TGCAGTGCTTCGAACAGGGGTAGCAATCAGCCCCAGCATTTT. The encoded protein is CSASNRGSNQPQHF.

This clonotype was picked up many times. The J gene is TRBJ2-1, the V gene TRBV20-1, with D perhaps assigned TRBD1 or TRBD2 (5 bases each). Trimming left V 0 bases short and J 12 bases short, with 21 bases between. Germline V CDR1 and CDR2: DFQATT, SNEGSKA (reference sequence). The CDR3 spans 15 residues. CDR3 nucleotides: TGCAGTGCTAGAGATAGCGAAGGGACCTCAGTGGGGCAGTTCTTC. It yields the protein CSARDSEGTSVGQFF.

This clonotype was detected only a few times. The genes are TRBV14 and TRBJ1-2, with 8 bases fitting TRBD1. Germline V lookup: CDR1 SGHDN, CDR2 FVKESK. The length of the CDR3 is 13 residues. Trimming removed 4 bases from V and 8 bases from J; junction bases left unmatched: 6. CDR3: CASSLTGVRGYTF. CDR3 DNA: TGTGCCAGCAGCCTGACAGGGGTTAGAGGCTACACCTTC.

This clonotype was picked up many times. CDR3 sequence reads: CSASTGLAGGGTDTQYF. The CDR3 region has the DNA TGCAGTGCTAGCACAGGACTAGCGGGGGGGGGCACAGATACGCAGTATTTT. The V call is TRBV20-1, the J call TRBJ2-3; 15 bases fit TRBD2. Germline values: CDR1 DFQATT, CDR2 SNEGSKA (reference sequence). The length of the CDR3 is 17 residues. Losses at the gene ends were 3 bases for V and 1 base for J; bases not matched to a gene: 5.

The chain has TRBV5-1 and TRBJ2-3, with 7 bases identical to TRBD1. The germline gives CDR1 SGHRS, CDR2 YFSETQ. The CDR3 runs to 18 residues. V dropped 0 bases and J dropped 0; count of bases not matched to a gene: 10. CDR3 loop: CASSLGGSTGASTDTQYF. The CDR3 DNA is TGCGCCAGCAGCTTGGGGGGATCCACAGGGGCGAGCACAGATACGCAGTATTTT.

This clonotype came up many times. CDR3 sequence: CAISDGSYEQYF. CDR3 sequence (DNA): TGTGCCATCAGTGACGGTTCCTACGAGCAGTACTTC. V is TRBV10-3 and J is TRBJ2-7; D is unresolved. Germline loops: CDR1 ENHRY, CDR2 SYGVKD. The CDR3 has 12 amino acids. Trimming took off 3 bases at V and 1 base at J, with 4 bases between the two ends.